Below, 12 T cell receptor beta chains from the same sample are listed, as sequenced in a study of blood T cell repertoires in COVID-19. TCRdb's table, derived via immunoSEQ multiplex PCR, lists solely in-frame clones and lacks some. The sample contains roughly 59,000 clones, approximately 80% of which appear only once. The sequenced sample was peripheral blood. These receptors all come from a man older than 75 with acute or convalescent COVID-19.

V usage is TRBV4-2 and J usage is TRBJ2-1; maybe TRBD2 (6 bases). Deletions cut 4 bases from V and 5 bases from J, with 12 bases between. The CDR3 is made up of 14 amino acids. Germline assignment: CDR1 LGHNA and CDR2 YNFKEQ. CDR3 in DNA: TGTGCCAGCAGCCCGGCGGGGAGGCACAATGAGCAGTTCTTC. Translating gives CASSPAGRHNEQFF.

The chain recombines TRBV5-6 with TRBJ2-5; 10 bases align to TRBD1. The germline CDR1 and CDR2 sequences are SGHDT and YYEEEE. This CDR3 comprises 17 residues. V lost 3 bases, J lost 0 bases, and 8 bases stayed unmatched. CDR3 protein: CASSSGTGELYQETQYF. CDR3 in DNA: TGTGCCAGCAGCTCCGGGACAGGGGAACTGTACCAAGAGACCCAGTACTTC.

This chain joins TRBV4-1 and TRBJ1-4; D gene uncertain. There are 16 residues in the CDR3. Trimming shortened V by 6 bases and J by 4 bases, and 18 bases separated the two germline ends. Germline V gene lookup returns CDR1 MGHRA and CDR2 YSYEKL. CDR3 amino acids: CASSQSEEARNEKLFF. CDR3 in DNA: TGCGCCAGCAGTCAAAGTGAGGAGGCTCGTAATGAAAAACTGTTTTTT.

V and J are TRBV27 and TRBJ1-2; tentative D call: TRBD1 (6 bases). V was shortened by 4 bases and J by 8 bases, with 17 bases between the two germline ends. CDR1 and CDR2 (germline): MNHEY, SMNVEV (reference sequence). This CDR3 comprises 14 residues. CDR3 nucleotide sequence: TGTGCCAGCAGTTCGACAGGAAAACACGGGGGCTACACCTTC. Protein product: CASSSTGKHGGYTF.

This chain uses TRBV15 with TRBJ1-5; 8 positions match TRBD1. This CDR3 comprises 15 residues. V was clipped by 2 bases and J by 2 bases; unmatched bases: 2. Germline V gene sequence: CDR1 LNHNV, CDR2 YYDKDF (reference sequence). The CDR3 region is CATSRTDRGNQPQHF. The CDR3 nucleotides are TGTGCCACCAGCAGAACGGACAGGGGCAATCAGCCCCAGCATTTT.

This clone was recorded a few times. The gene calls are TRBV5-5 and TRBJ1-1; D is unresolved. Germline V gene lookup returns CDR1 SGHKS and CDR2 YYEKEE (reference sequence). V was clipped by 0 bases and J by 5 bases, with 11 bases between them. The CDR3 has 14 residues. The CDR3 nucleotides read TGTGCCAGCAGCTTGGTGGCAGTTCGAACTGAAGCTTTCTTT. It yields the protein CASSLVAVRTEAFF.

The chain carries TRBV5-6 and TRBJ1-1; 8 bases map to TRBD1. Germline V gene lookup returns CDR1 SGHDT and CDR2 YYEEEE. The CDR3 extends over 15 amino acids. J was trimmed by 5 bases and V by 1 base; bases with no gene match: 7. In nucleotides, the CDR3 is TGTGCCAGCAGCTTGCTTGGACAGGGACGGACTGAAGCTTTCTTT. Translating it yields CASSLLGQGRTEAFF.

V and J are TRBV5-6 and TRBJ2-3, with D possibly being TRBD1 (6 bases). V was cut by 0 bases and J by 0 bases, with 11 bases left in between. Germline CDR1 SGHDT, CDR2 YYEEEE. The CDR3 loop spans 16 amino acids. CDR3 region: CASSLDGTLSTDTQYF. As DNA, the CDR3 is TGTGCCAGCAGCTTGGACGGGACACTGAGCACAGATACGCAGTATTTT.

This sequence joins TRBV7-2 and TRBJ1-2; 8 positions match TRBD1. CDR1 is SGHTA and CDR2 is FQGNSA in the germline V gene. This CDR3 region has 13 residues. The V gene end was trimmed by 4 bases and the J gene end by 3 bases; junction bases not matched to a gene: 1. CDR3 loop: CASSSDRDYGYTF. As DNA, the CDR3 is TGTGCCAGCAGCTCGGACAGGGACTATGGCTACACCTTC.

As DNA, the CDR3 is TGCGCCAGCAGCTTGACGGGAAGCTCTGGGGCCAACGTCCTGACTTTC. The encoded protein is CASSLTGSSGANVLTF. The chain combines TRBV5-1 with TRBJ2-6; the D gene is possibly TRBD2 (5 bases). The V end was cut by 1 base, the J end by 0 bases, with 8 bases between. The CDR3 is made up of 16 amino acids. Germline values: CDR1 SGHRS, CDR2 YFSETQ.

The rearrangement uses TRBV29-1 and TRBJ1-1; D is possibly TRBD1 (6 bases). This CDR3 comprises 13 residues. Germline CDR1 and CDR2: SQVTM and ANQGSEA. The CDR3 spells CGARGKWNTEAFF. In nucleotides, the CDR3 is TGCGGCGCGAGGGGGAAATGGAACACTGAAGCTTTCTTT.

The chain carries TRBV7-2 and TRBJ1-6, with 8 positions matching TRBD1. Germline-derived CDR1 and CDR2 are SGHTA and FQGNSA. CDR3 length: 16 amino acids. The junction had 9 bases not matched to a gene; V was cut back by 5 bases and J by 6 bases. The CDR3 nucleotides are TGTGCCAGCAGCGGAAGGGACAGGAGTGTTAATTCACCCCTCCACTTT. Its translation is CASSGRDRSVNSPLHF.